This T cell receptor beta chain was profiled in a study of tumor-infiltrating lymphocytes in primary liver carcinoma. Study-wide context: Men as well as women, aged 30 to 69 years, made up the patients. The yield of productive TCRbeta reads per sample was roughly 3.5 to 8 million and was similar across tissue types. General study points: Whereas tumor region pairs overlapped more, tumor-adjacent and tumor-blood pairs overlapped less.

Total RNA amounting to around 450 ng was the source from which TCR beta cDNA was made with a constant-region primer. Each TCR beta library was derived from three nested multiplex PCR rounds that employed slightly modified ARM-PCR. One entry per CDR3 protein results from TCRdb running MiXCR on the multiplex PCR reads. Altogether about 210,000 distinct CDR3 sequences are present, around four fifths being singletons, with the ten largest covering 18%. Co-extraction of both nucleic acids (RNA and DNA) used about 20-34 mg of unsorted bulk tissue. The study enrolled treatment-naive patients with chronic HBV infection. In regard to this clonotype: The antigen is undetermined.

Material: tumor tissue from primary liver carcinoma. This receptor was identified in a man aged 35-49 years with primary liver carcinoma and hepatitis B virus infection.

The CDR3 region has the DNA TGTGCCAGTAGCACAGTGGGGACTACTCAAGCTTTCTTT. Translation: CASSTVGTTQAFF. This rearrangement joins TRBV6-6 to TRBJ1-1; D is perhaps TRBD1 (5 bases). Germline-derived CDR1 and CDR2 are MNHNY and SVGAGI (reference sequence). There are 13 residues in the CDR3. V lost 9 bases, J lost 9 bases, and 20 bases lay in between.